This T cell receptor beta chain was recorded in a study of human T cells and chemical hapten exposure. TCRdb recomputed calls from the 5' RACE reads with MiXCR, one row per CDR3 protein. The table records about 140,000 distinct CDR3 sequences, 4.1% of them present only once. The CDR3 spans 12 residues. The ends lost 8 bases at V and 6 bases at J; junction bases unmatched: 3. This clonotype has ten or more counts. Total RNA was isolated from unfractionated whole blood. The sequence was collected from a female donor in good health. The chain is built from TRBV12-3 or TRBV12-4 and TRBJ2-1; 8 nucleotides align to TRBD2. The CDR3 spells CASLRGANEQFF. The CDR3 DNA follows: TGTGCCAGCCTGCGGGGGGCCAATGAGCAGTTCTTC.